The clone carrying this T cell receptor (beta chain) occurred a few times. It was RNA transcripts that yielded the amplified TCR beta CDR3 regions. The TCR CDR3 first-round RT-PCR relied on the HTBI primer set. In TCRdb, the multiplex PCR reads were re-called with MiXCR into one record per CDR3 protein. The data contain some 620,000 distinct CDR3 sequences, around 16% of them singletons. These data belong to a study of T cells in Graves' hyperthyroidism and ophthalmopathy. Germline V gives CDR1 LNHNV, CDR2 YYDKDF (reference sequence). Trimming shortened V by 1 base and J by 9 bases, and 7 bases separated the two germline ends. This CDR3 contains 12 residues.

This sequence joins TRBV15 and TRBJ2-1; D gene uncertain. The sequence derives from a woman aged 25 to 39 with Graves' hyperthyroidism. Sequenced material: blood. Here the CDR3 reads CATSRVQGEQFF. In nucleotides, the CDR3 is TGTGCCACCAGCAGAGTGCAAGGTGAGCAGTTCTTC.